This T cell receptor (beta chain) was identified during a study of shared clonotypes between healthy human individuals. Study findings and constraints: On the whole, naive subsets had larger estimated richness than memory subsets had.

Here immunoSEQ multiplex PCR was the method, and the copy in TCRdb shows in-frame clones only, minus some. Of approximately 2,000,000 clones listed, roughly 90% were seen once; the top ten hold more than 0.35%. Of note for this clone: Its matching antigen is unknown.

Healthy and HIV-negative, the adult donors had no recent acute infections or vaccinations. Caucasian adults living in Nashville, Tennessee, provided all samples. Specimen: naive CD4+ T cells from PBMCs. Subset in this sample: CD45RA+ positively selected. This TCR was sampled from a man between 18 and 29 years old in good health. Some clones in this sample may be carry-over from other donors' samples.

CDR3 sequence reads: CASSPPGERRETQYF. CDR3 coding DNA: TGTGCCAGCTCACCACCGGGTGAGCGCCGAGAGACCCAGTACTTC. The chain employs TRBV18 and TRBJ2-5; no firm D call. This CDR3 contains 15 residues. Trimming took off 0 bases at V and 4 bases at J, with 12 bases between the two ends. Germline loops: CDR1 KGHSH, CDR2 LQKENI.